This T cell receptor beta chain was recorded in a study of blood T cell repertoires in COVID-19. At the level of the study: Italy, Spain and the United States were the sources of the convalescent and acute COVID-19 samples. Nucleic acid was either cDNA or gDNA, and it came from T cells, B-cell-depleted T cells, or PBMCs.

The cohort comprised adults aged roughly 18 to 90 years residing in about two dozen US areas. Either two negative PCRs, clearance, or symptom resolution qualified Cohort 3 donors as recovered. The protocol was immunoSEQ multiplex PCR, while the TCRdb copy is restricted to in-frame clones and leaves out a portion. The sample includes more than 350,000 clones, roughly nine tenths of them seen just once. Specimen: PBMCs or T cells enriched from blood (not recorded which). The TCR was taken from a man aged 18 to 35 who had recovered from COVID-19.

CDR3 DNA sequence: TGTGCCACCAGTGACCCGACTAGCGGGGGGATCACCGGGGAGCTGTTTTTT. It codes for CATSDPTSGGITGELFF. The V and J genes are TRBV24-1 and TRBJ2-2, with 13 bases lining up with TRBD2. Germline V gene lookup returns CDR1 KGHDR and CDR2 SFDVKD. The V gene end was trimmed by 4 bases and the J gene end by 4 bases; junction bases not matched to a gene: 5. The CDR3 length is 17 residues.